The clone carrying this TCR beta chain was counted many times. These data belong to a study of regulatory T cells in long-lasting Graves disease. The sample's time point: newly diagnosed GD, antithyroid drugs for less than 3 months. From PBMCs, RNA was extracted and then used to make the TCR library. Building the TCR beta libraries relied on iRepertoire HTBI primers, and CDR3 regions underwent Arm-PCR. TCRdb reanalysed the multiplex PCR reads using MiXCR and keeps one entry per CDR3 protein. Among roughly 360,000 distinct CDR3 sequences listed, around 11% were seen once. The CDR3 extends over 13 amino acids. The germline gives CDR1 MDHEN, CDR2 SYDVKM. The V end lost 3 bases, the J end lost 5 bases, and 10 bases lay between the germline ends. These same records also appear under a second study, on T cells in Graves' hyperthyroidism and ophthalmopathy.

The rearrangement uses TRBV28 and TRBJ2-5; D is possibly TRBD2 (5 bases). The clonotype comes from a woman aged 18-29 years with Graves disease. Material: peripheral blood mononuclear cells (PBMCs), obtained at new diagnosis, from a patient treated with antithyroid drugs. The CDR3 DNA reads TGTGCCAGCAGTTTCCGGGATGGGGAGACCCAGTACTTC. Encoded protein: CASSFRDGETQYF.